This T cell receptor (beta chain) was sequenced for a study of breast tumors, draining lymph nodes, adjacent tissues. On this clonotype: As yet, its antigen is unknown.

Study-level points and caveats: Tumor TCR diversity was below lymph nodes but above nontumor tissue. Findings are consistent with lymph node origin and intratumoral expansion of most tumor T cells. That most tumor T cells come from lymph nodes remained unproven. Luminal-like breast cancer showed significantly greater tumor-nontumor repertoire similarity than basal-like breast cancer did.

This CDR3 is built from 15 residues. V lost 6 bases to trimming and J lost 4 bases; unmatched junction nucleotides: 6. Germline assignment: CDR1 SNHLY and CDR2 FYNNEI. TCRdb recomputed calls from the multiplex PCR reads with MiXCR, one row per CDR3 protein. The sample consists of about 63,000 distinct CDR3 sequences, 45% to 65% of them appearing once. J is TRBJ2-1 and V is TRBV2, with TRBD2 identical over 10 bases. This clonotype was obtained from a female donor with breast cancer. Some clones in this sample may be carry-over from other donors' samples. Sequenced material: breast tumor tissue. The CDR3 sequence is CASRPGTSEYNEQFF. CDR3 in DNA: TGTGCCAGCAGACCCGGGACTAGCGAGTACAATGAGCAGTTCTTC.